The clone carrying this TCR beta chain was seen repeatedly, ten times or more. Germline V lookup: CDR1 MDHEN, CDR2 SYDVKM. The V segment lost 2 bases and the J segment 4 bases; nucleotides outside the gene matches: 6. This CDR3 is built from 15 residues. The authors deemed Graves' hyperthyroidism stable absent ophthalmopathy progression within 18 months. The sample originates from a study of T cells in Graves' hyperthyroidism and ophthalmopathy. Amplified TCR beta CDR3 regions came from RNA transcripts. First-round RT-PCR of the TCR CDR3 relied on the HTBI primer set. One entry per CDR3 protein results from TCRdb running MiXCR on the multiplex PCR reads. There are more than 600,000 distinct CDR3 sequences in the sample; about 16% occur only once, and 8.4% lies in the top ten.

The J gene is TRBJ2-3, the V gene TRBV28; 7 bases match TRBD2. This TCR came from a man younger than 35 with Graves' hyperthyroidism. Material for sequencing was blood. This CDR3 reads CASSLLPSGADTQYF. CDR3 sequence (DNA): TGTGCCAGCAGTTTACTGCCTAGCGGAGCAGATACGCAGTATTTT. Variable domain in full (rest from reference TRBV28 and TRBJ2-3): DVKVTQSSRYLVKRTGEKVFLECVQDMDHENMFWYRQDPGLGLRLIYFSYDVKMKEKGDIPEGYSVSREKKERFSLILESASTNQTSMYLCASSLLPSGADTQYFGPGTRLTVL.